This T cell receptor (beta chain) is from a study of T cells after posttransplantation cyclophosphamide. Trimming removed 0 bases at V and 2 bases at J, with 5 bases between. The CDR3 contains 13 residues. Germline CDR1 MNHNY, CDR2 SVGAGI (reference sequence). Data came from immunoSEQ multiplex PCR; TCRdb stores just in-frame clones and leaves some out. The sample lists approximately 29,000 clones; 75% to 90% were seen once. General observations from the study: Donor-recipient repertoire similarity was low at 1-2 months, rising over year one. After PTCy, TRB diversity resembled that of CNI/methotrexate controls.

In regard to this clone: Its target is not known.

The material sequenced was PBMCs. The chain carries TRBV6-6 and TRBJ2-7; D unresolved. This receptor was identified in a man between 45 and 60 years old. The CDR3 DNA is TGTGCCAGCAGTTACTCCCCAGCCTACGAGCAGTACTTC. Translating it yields CASSYSPAYEQYF.